This entry is about one T cell receptor beta chain. Donors, healthy HIV-negative adults, lacked recent acute infections or vaccinations. The CDR3 has 18 amino acids. Trimming took 3 bases from V and 0 from J; bases not matched to a gene: 11. Germline V gene data show CDR1 as GTSNPN and CDR2 as SVGIG (reference sequence). This entry is derived from a study of shared clonotypes between healthy human individuals. Study at large: Researchers assigned three CD4 naive, three CD4 memory, two CD8 naive and one CD8 memory plate to each donor.

Deep was the level at which the assay was run. Libraries were prepared by immunoSEQ multiplex PCR; TCRdb keeps only in-frame clonotypes and omits some of them. The sample lists roughly 1,000,000 clones; approximately 80% were seen once. Material: memory CD4+ T cells from PBMCs. Subset: CD45RA-negative fraction. This sequence originates from a man aged 18 to 35 in good health. Some clones in this sample may be carry-over from other donors' samples. V gene TRBV30 combines with J gene TRBJ1-3, with 10 bases fitting TRBD1. The CDR3 is CAWRTIPGQGISGNTIYF. DNA for the CDR3: TGTGCCTGGAGGACCATACCGGGACAGGGGATCTCTGGAAACACCATATATTTT.